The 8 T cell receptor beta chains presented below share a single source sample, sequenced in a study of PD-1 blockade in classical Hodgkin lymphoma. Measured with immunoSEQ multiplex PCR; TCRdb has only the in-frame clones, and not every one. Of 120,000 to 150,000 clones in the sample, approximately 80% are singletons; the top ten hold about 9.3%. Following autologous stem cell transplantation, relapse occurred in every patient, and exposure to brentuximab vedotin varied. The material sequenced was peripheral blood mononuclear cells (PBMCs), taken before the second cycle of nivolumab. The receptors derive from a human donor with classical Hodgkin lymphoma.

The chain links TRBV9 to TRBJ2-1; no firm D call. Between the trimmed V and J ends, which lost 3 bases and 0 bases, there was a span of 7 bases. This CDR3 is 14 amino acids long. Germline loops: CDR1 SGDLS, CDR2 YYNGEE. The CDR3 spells CASSGPASYNEQFF. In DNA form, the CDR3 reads TGTGCCAGCAGCGGTCCCGCCTCCTACAATGAGCAGTTCTTC.

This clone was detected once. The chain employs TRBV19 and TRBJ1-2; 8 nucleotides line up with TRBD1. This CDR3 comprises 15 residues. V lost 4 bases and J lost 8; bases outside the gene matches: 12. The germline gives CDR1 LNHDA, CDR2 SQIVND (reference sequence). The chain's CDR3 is CASSNPARQGLGYTF. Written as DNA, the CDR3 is TGTGCCAGTAGTAACCCCGCAAGACAGGGGCTGGGCTACACCTTC.

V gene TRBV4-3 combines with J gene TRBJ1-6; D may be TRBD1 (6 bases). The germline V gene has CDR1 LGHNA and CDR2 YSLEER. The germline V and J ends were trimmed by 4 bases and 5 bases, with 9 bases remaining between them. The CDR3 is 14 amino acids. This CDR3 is CASSLQGNNSPLHF. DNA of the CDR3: TGCGCCAGCAGCCTACAGGGAAATAATTCACCCCTCCACTTT.

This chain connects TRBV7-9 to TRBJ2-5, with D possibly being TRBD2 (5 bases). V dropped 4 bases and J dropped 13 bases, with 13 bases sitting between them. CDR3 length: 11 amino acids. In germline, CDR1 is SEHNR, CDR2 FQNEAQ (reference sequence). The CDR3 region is CASSSTGKLYF. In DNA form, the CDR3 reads TGTGCCAGCAGCTCGACCGGGAAGTTGTACTTC. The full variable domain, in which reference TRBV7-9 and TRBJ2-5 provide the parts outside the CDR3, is DTGVSQNPRHKITKRGQNVTFRCDPISEHNRLYWYRQTLGQGPEFLTYFQNEAQLEKSRLLSDRFSAERPKGSFSTLEIQRTEQGDSAMYLCASSSTGKLYFGPGTRLLVL.

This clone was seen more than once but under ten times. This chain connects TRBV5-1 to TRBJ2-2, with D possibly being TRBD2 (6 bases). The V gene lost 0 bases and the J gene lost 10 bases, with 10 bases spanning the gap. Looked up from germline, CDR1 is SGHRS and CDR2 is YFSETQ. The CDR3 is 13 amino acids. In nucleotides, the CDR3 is TGCGCCAGCAGCTTGGGCGCGGGACTGGAGCTGTTTTTT. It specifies CASSLGAGLELFF.

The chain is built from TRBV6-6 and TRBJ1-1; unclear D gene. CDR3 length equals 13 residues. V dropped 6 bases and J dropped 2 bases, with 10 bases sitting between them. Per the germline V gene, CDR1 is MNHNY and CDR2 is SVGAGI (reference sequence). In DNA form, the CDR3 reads TGTGCCAGCAGCGCCATATCCAACACTGAAGCTTTCTTT. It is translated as CASSAISNTEAFF.

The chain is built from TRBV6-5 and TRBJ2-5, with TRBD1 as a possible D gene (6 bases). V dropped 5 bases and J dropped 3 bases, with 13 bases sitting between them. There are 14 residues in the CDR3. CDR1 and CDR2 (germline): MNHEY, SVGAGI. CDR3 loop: CASSNPPGEETQYF. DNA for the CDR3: TGTGCCAGCAGTAACCCTCCAGGGGAAGAGACCCAGTACTTC.

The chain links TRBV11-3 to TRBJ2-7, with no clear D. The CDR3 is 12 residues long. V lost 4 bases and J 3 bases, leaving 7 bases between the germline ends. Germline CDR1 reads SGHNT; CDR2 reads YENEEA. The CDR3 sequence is CASSSNHYEQYF. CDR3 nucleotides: TGTGCCAGCAGCTCAAACCACTACGAGCAGTACTTC.